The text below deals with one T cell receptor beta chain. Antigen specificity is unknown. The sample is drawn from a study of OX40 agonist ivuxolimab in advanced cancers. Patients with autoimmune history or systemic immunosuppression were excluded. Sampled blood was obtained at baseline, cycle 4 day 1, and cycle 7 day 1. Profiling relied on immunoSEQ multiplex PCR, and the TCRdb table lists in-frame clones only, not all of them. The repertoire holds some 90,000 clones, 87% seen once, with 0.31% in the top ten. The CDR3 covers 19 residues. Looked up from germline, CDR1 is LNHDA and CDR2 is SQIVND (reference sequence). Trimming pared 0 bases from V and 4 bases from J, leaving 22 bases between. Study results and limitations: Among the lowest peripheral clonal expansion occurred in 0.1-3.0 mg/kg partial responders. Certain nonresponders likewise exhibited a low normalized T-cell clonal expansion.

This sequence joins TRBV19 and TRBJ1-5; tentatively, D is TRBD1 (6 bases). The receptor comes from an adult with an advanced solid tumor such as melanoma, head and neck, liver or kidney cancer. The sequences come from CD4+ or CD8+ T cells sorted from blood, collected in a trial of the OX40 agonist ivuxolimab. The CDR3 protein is CASSIDLTGMRRVNQPQHF. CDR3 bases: TGTGCCAGTAGTATAGATCTTACAGGGATGCGGAGGGTAAATCAGCCCCAGCATTTT.